These 21 T cell receptor beta chains share one sample of origin, sequenced in a study of T cell repertoires in cytomegalovirus infection. TCRdb processed the reads anew with MiXCR; each CDR3 protein has one entry. Of 250,000 or so distinct CDR3 sequences listed, 15% to 20% are singletons. Sequenced: CD8+ T cells from PBMCs. The receptors shown here come from a human donor in good health (CMV status not recorded). Some clones in this sample may be carry-over from other donors' samples.

At least ten counts were recorded for this clonotype. This chain connects TRBV12-3 or TRBV12-4 to TRBJ1-2; D is uncertain. Trimming took 3 bases from V and 2 from J, leaving 16 bases between them. The CDR3 is 16 amino acids. As DNA, the CDR3 is TGTGCCAGCAGTTTCCTTATTCGCGGGCTCAACTATGGCTACACCTTC. Translated: CASSFLIRGLNYGYTF.

This clonotype was detected many times. The V gene is TRBV7-9, the J gene TRBJ2-3; 7 bases fit TRBD2. Germline values: CDR1 SEHNR, CDR2 FQNEAQ (reference sequence). The junction had 18 bases not matched to a gene; V was cut back by 4 bases and J by 2 bases. This CDR3 has 19 amino acids. The DNA of the CDR3 is TGTGCCAGCAGCTACTTAGAATTTGCGGGGGTGGAAGACACAGATACGCAGTATTTT. Translation: CASSYLEFAGVEDTDTQYF.

The V call is TRBV15, the J call TRBJ1-1, with D perhaps matching TRBD1 (5 bases). This CDR3 is built from 19 residues. Trimming took off 0 bases at V and 3 bases at J, with 23 bases between the two ends. The germline gives CDR1 LNHNV, CDR2 YYDKDF (reference sequence). CDR3 sequence reads: CATSRDLSIRDPRDTEAFF. The CDR3 nucleotides read TGTGCCACCAGCAGAGATCTTAGCATACGGGACCCAAGGGACACTGAAGCTTTCTTT.

V is TRBV6-2 or TRBV6-3 and J is TRBJ2-1; D might be TRBD2 (6 bases). The CDR3 is made up of 16 amino acids. CDR1 is MNHEY and CDR2 is SVGEGT in the germline V gene. V was pared by 4 bases and J by 2 bases, with 15 bases between. The CDR3 coding sequence is TGTGCCAGCAGTTCCGTGACGGGGGAGCCCTACAATGAGCAGTTCTTC. Amino acid sequence: CASSSVTGEPYNEQFF.

The genes are TRBV10-1 and TRBJ2-1; D gene unclear. CDR1 and CDR2 (germline): WNHNN, SYGVQD (reference sequence). The V and J ends lost 9 bases and 5 bases respectively, with 14 bases between them. The CDR3 contains 13 residues. CDR3 coding DNA: TGCGCCAGGATGACACCCGCTGACAATGAGCAGTTCTTC. This translates into CARMTPADNEQFF.

This clonotype was observed a few times. The V call is TRBV20-1, the J call TRBJ2-7; 9 bases are shared with TRBD2. In germline, CDR1 is DFQATT, CDR2 SNEGSKA (reference sequence). V gave up 3 bases and J gave up 4 bases; unmatched junction bases: 4. CDR3 length: 13 amino acids. The CDR3 nucleotides are TGCAGTGCTAGTGGGACTAGCATTTACGAGCAGTACTTC. It encodes CSASGTSIYEQYF.

This clonotype showed up just a few times. This sequence joins TRBV7-9 and TRBJ2-2; D is tentatively TRBD1 or TRBD2 (5 bases each). V was clipped by 8 bases and J by 5 bases, with 18 bases between them. CDR3 length: 15 amino acids. CDR1 is SEHNR and CDR2 is FQNEAQ in the germline V gene (reference sequence). The CDR3 here is CASATGQGWTGELFF. CDR3 DNA: TGTGCCAGCGCGACGGGGCAGGGATGGACCGGGGAGCTGTTTTTT.

Here the CDR3 DNA reads TGTGCCAGCAGCGAAGCACCGGGACTGATCAACACTGAAGCTTTCTTT. This sequence encodes CASSEAPGLINTEAFF. The rearrangement links TRBV7-9 to TRBJ1-1; D possibly corresponds to TRBD1 (5 bases). Trimming pared 5 bases from V and 2 bases from J, leaving 18 bases between. CDR1 is SEHNR, CDR2 FQNEAQ, per germline (reference sequence). The CDR3 has 16 amino acids.

This clonotype showed up just a few times. The chain links TRBV2 to TRBJ2-5, with TRBD2 matching 7 bases. The CDR3 has 13 amino acids. The V gene's germline CDR1 is SNHLY and CDR2 FYNNEI. V trimming: 11 bases; J trimming: 9 bases; junction bases outside the gene matches: 15. The DNA of the CDR3 is TGTGCCCTCAACGGACTAGTTGTTAACCCCCAGTACTTC. Amino acids: CALNGLVVNPQYF.

The chain carries TRBV4-3 and TRBJ1-1; 7 nucleotides agree with TRBD1. Germline values: CDR1 LGHNA, CDR2 YSLEER. Germline trimming cut 8 bases from V and 2 bases from J; bases unmatched to any gene: 8. The CDR3 spans 14 residues. The CDR3 here is CASLLGQSNTEAFF. CDR3 nucleotides: TGCGCCAGCCTACTGGGACAGTCTAACACTGAAGCTTTCTTT.

This clonotype was recorded at least ten times. The chain uses TRBV7-6 and TRBJ2-7, with unresolved D. Per the germline V gene, CDR1 is SGHVS and CDR2 is FNYEAQ. CDR3 length equals 15 residues. Trimming took off 1 base at V and 0 bases at J, with 10 bases between the two ends. The CDR3 DNA reads as TGTGCCAGCAGCTTAGGCCTGGATAGCTCCTACGAGCAGTACTTC. It translates to CASSLGLDSSYEQYF. Combining the CDR3 with reference TRBV7-6 and TRBJ2-7 gives the whole variable domain GAGVSQSPRYKVTKRGQDVALRCDPISGHVSLYWYRQALGQGPEFLTYFNYEAQQDKSGLPNDRFSAERPEGSISTLTIQRTEQRDSAMYRCASSLGLDSSYEQYFGPGTRLTVT.

Many counts were recorded for this clonotype. The chain combines TRBV12-5 with TRBJ2-3, with 7 bases lining up with TRBD1. This CDR3 has 15 residues. CDR1 and CDR2 (germline): LGHNT, FRNRAP. Trimming removed 3 bases from V and 5 bases from J; junction bases left unmatched: 8. The CDR3 nucleotides are TGTGCTAGTGGTTTCCTATTGACAGGGATAGATACGCAGTATTTT. Amino acids: CASGFLLTGIDTQYF.

This clonotype turned up a few times. The chain's CDR3 is CASSPWEGPRSYEQYF. The CDR3 DNA is TGTGCCAGCAGCCCCTGGGAGGGGCCCCGCTCCTACGAGCAGTACTTC. The gene calls are TRBV7-9 and TRBJ2-7, with 7 bases that match TRBD2. In germline, CDR1 is SEHNR, CDR2 FQNEAQ (reference sequence). V was pared by 5 bases and J by 0 bases, with 10 bases of the junction left unmatched. This CDR3 is built from 16 residues. Full variable domain (rest looked up from reference TRBV7-9 and TRBJ2-7): DTGVSQNPRHKITKRGQNVTFRCDPISEHNRLYWYRQTLGQGPEFLTYFQNEAQLEKSRLLSDRFSAERPKGSFSTLEIQRTEQGDSAMYLCASSPWEGPRSYEQYFGPGTRLTVT.

V and J are TRBV6-1 and TRBJ1-1; no reliable D call. The CDR3 length is 16 residues. Germline lookup yields CDR1 MNHNS and CDR2 SASEGT. Deletions cut 1 base from V and 4 bases from J, with 16 bases between. CDR3 loop: CASSEVEWTVATEAFF. The CDR3 region has the DNA TGTGCCAGCAGTGAAGTCGAGTGGACCGTCGCCACTGAAGCTTTCTTT.

This chain connects TRBV5-5 to TRBJ1-4; D is ambiguous. The CDR3 sequence is 14 residues long. Germline CDR1 and CDR2: SGHKS and YYEKEE (reference sequence). Trimming removed 2 bases from V and 4 bases from J, with 9 bases in between. CDR3 sequence (DNA): TGTGCCAGCAGCTTAAGAGGGCTTAATGAAAAACTGTTTTTT. Its protein product is CASSLRGLNEKLFF. The whole variable domain, remainder taken from reference TRBV5-5 and TRBJ1-4, is DAGVTQSPTHLIKTRGQQVTLRCSPISGHKSVSWYQQVLGQGPQFIFQYYEKEERGRGNFPDRFSARQFPNYSSELNVNALLLGDSALYLCASSLRGLNEKLFFGSGTQLSVL.

The rearrangement uses TRBV25-1 and TRBJ1-3, with TRBD1 matching over 7 bases. The J segment lost 0 bases and the V segment lost 1 base, leaving 3 bases of the junction unmatched. CDR3 length: 16 residues. Per germline, CDR1 MGHDK and CDR2 SYGVNS. The CDR3 sequence is CASSEFDRASGNTIYF. CDR3 nucleotide sequence: TGTGCCAGCAGTGAATTTGACAGGGCCTCTGGAAACACCATATATTTT.

The rearrangement links TRBV28 to TRBJ2-7; D perhaps matches TRBD1 (6 bases). The V end lost 1 base, the J end lost 6 bases, and 16 bases lay between the germline ends. The CDR3 covers 15 residues. Germline values: CDR1 MDHEN, CDR2 SYDVKM. This CDR3 reads CASSLSGQGKGEQYF. The CDR3 region has the DNA TGTGCCAGCAGTTTATCAGGCCAGGGGAAGGGCGAGCAGTACTTC. Full variable domain (rest looked up from reference TRBV28 and TRBJ2-7): DVKVTQSSRYLVKRTGEKVFLECVQDMDHENMFWYRQDPGLGLRLIYFSYDVKMKEKGDIPEGYSVSREKKERFSLILESASTNQTSMYLCASSLSGQGKGEQYFGPGTRLTVT.

This clonotype showed up many times. The genes are TRBV7-9 and TRBJ2-4, with TRBD2 matching over 10 bases. V lost 7 bases, J lost 1 base, and 16 bases stayed unmatched. This CDR3 is 19 amino acids long. Germline V CDR1 and CDR2: SEHNR, FQNEAQ (reference sequence). CDR3 bases: TGTGCCAGCACCTCGAGCGGGGGGGCCGGAGGATGGGCCAAAAACATTCAGTACTTC. Amino acid sequence: CASTSSGGAGGWAKNIQYF.

A single count supports this clonotype. The gene calls are TRBV5-6 and TRBJ2-7; 11 nucleotides agree with TRBD2. The ends lost 4 bases at V and 3 bases at J; junction bases unmatched: 15. Germline CDR1 SGHDT, CDR2 YYEEEE. CDR3 length: 18 residues. CDR3 protein: CASSKRQGLAGGLYEQYF. Written as DNA, the CDR3 is TGTGCCAGCAGCAAGAGACAGGGATTAGCGGGGGGGCTCTACGAGCAGTACTTC.

This chain uses TRBV5-6 with TRBJ2-2, with 7 nucleotides matching TRBD2. This CDR3 is built from 14 residues. V gave up 6 bases and J gave up 2 bases; unmatched junction bases: 4. CDR1 and CDR2 (germline): SGHDT, YYEEEE. The DNA of the CDR3 is TGTGCCAGCACCTGGGGGGGAAACACCGGGGAGCTGTTTTTT. Its protein product is CASTWGGNTGELFF.

This chain joins TRBV12-3 or TRBV12-4 and TRBJ1-2; 7 bases are shared with TRBD1. There are 13 residues in the CDR3. The V gene end was trimmed by 5 bases and the J gene end by 7 bases; junction bases not matched to a gene: 7. The CDR3 here is CASSRGGGGGYTF. CDR3 DNA: TGTGCCAGCAGTAGAGGGGGCGGCGGTGGCTACACCTTC.